These 20 T cell receptor beta chains were all obtained from the same sample, sequenced in a study of cytomegalovirus exposure and HLA in healthy donors. 13 Jbeta primers and 60 Vbeta primers were used for the PCR. The table came from immunoSEQ multiplex PCR; TCRdb's copy has only in-frame clones and leaves some out. Among some 110,000 clones listed, 74% were seen once. Source material: PBMCs. The origin of the receptors is a man aged 25-40 years in good health and CMV-seropositive.

The chain is built from TRBV6-4 and TRBJ2-3; possible D gene TRBD2, 6 bases. Germline CDR1 and CDR2: MRHNA and SNTAGT. CDR3 size: 15 residues. Trimming took 2 bases from V and 5 from J, leaving 14 bases between them. CDR3: CASSDEAGGKDTQYF. CDR3 nucleotide sequence: TGTGCCAGCAGTGACGAGGCAGGAGGGAAAGATACGCAGTATTTT.

This chain links TRBV27 with TRBJ2-5; perhaps TRBD2 as D (6 bases). Between the trimmed V and J ends, which lost 2 bases and 4 bases, there was a span of 11 bases. CDR3 length: 14 amino acids. Germline loops: CDR1 MNHEY, CDR2 SMNVEV (reference sequence). The CDR3 loop reads CASSLNRGTETQYF. As DNA, the CDR3 is TGTGCCAGCAGTTTAAACCGGGGGACAGAGACCCAGTACTTC.

The chain links TRBV30 to TRBJ2-3; 9 bases agree with TRBD1. CDR3 length: 14 residues. Trimming took 4 bases from V and 3 from J; bases not matched to a gene: 5. CDR1 is GTSNPN and CDR2 is SVGIG in the germline V gene (reference sequence). The CDR3 spells CAWILDRGTDTQYF. CDR3 DNA: TGTGCCTGGATATTGGACAGGGGAACAGATACGCAGTATTTT.

The chain has TRBV9 and TRBJ2-3; 7 bases agree with TRBD2. The germline V gene encodes CDR1 SGDLS and CDR2 YYNGEE. The CDR3 has 16 amino acids. Losses at the gene ends were 0 bases for V and 3 bases for J; bases not matched to a gene: 7. Here the CDR3 DNA reads TGTGCCAGCAGCGTAGTCGGGACTACATTAACAGATACGCAGTATTTT. It codes for CASSVVGTTLTDTQYF.

This rearrangement joins TRBV28 to TRBJ2-2; TRBD1 is a possible D gene (6 bases). The CDR3 consists of 15 residues. CDR1 MDHEN and CDR2 SYDVKM come from the germline V gene. The V gene lost 0 bases and the J gene lost 2 bases, with 7 bases spanning the gap. This CDR3 reads CASSLWTGNTGELFF. The DNA for the CDR3 is TGTGCCAGCAGTTTATGGACAGGCAACACCGGGGAGCTGTTTTTT.

This clone occurred a few times. The rearrangement links TRBV9 to TRBJ2-5, with D perhaps TRBD1 (6 bases). The CDR3 totals 15 residues. The V gene's germline CDR1 is SGDLS and CDR2 YYNGEE. Trimming shortened V by 0 bases and J by 5 bases, and 14 bases separated the two germline ends. CDR3 in amino acids: CASSVDGGPGETQYF. CDR3 in DNA: TGTGCCAGCAGCGTAGATGGGGGCCCGGGGGAGACCCAGTACTTC.

This chain connects TRBV27 to TRBJ1-2; 9 bases are shared with TRBD1. V shed 4 bases, J shed 8 bases, and the junction held 11 bases outside the gene matches. The CDR3 is 15 amino acids. Germline CDR1 is MNHEY and CDR2 is SMNVEV (reference sequence). The CDR3 DNA reads as TGTGCCAGCAGTTCGCTTCCGGGACAGGGTTTCGGCTACACCTTC. It yields the protein CASSSLPGQGFGYTF.

This clone was observed a few times. The V call is TRBV5-1, the J call TRBJ1-1, with unresolved D. Trimming left V 1 base short and J 4 bases short, with 8 bases between. Germline V lookup: CDR1 SGHRS, CDR2 YFSETQ. There are 13 residues in the CDR3. The CDR3 here is CASSLYGVTEAFF. The CDR3 DNA reads TGCGCCAGCAGCTTGTACGGGGTCACTGAAGCTTTCTTT.

This clone was seen once. The V call is TRBV7-2, the J call TRBJ1-6, with 9 bases that match TRBD1. Trimming at V came to 6 bases and at J to 9 bases, leaving 9 bases not matched to a gene. Germline CDR1 is SGHTA and CDR2 is FQGNSA. This CDR3 has 15 residues. In DNA, the CDR3 is TGTGCCAGCAGTCGGGAGAGGGACAGGGCTTCACCCCTCCACTTT. Protein: CASSRERDRASPLHF. Based on the CDR3 plus reference TRBV7-2 and TRBJ1-6, the full variable domain is GAGVSQSPSNKVTEKGKDVELRCDPISGHTALYWYRQSLGQGLEFLIYFQGNSAPDKSGLPSDRFSAERTGGSVSTLTIQRTQQEDSAVYLCASSRERDRASPLHFGNGTRLTVT.

This clone turned up a few times. This rearrangement joins TRBV6-5 to TRBJ2-5; 8 bases align to TRBD2. The trim removed 7 bases at V and 5 bases at J, leaving 12 bases unmatched. CDR1 is MNHEY and CDR2 is SVGAGI in the germline V gene. The CDR3 consists of 15 residues. Written as DNA, the CDR3 is TGTGCCAGCAACCTCGACGGGGGGGCTGCGGAGACCCAGTACTTC. Translation gives CASNLDGGAAETQYF.

For this clone: Relative to the germline gene, one junction end is altered; a read error may explain this. The chain combines TRBV6-5 with TRBJ1-2; tentatively, D is TRBD1 (6 bases). This CDR3 region has 15 residues. CDR1 and CDR2 from the germline V gene are MNHEY and SVGAGI. CDR3 residues: CASSPPGGLNYGYPF. The CDR3 nucleotides read TGTGCCAGCAGCCCCCCGGGGGGCCTCAATTATGGCTACCCCTTC.

CDR3 protein: CASSFGGAGNEKLFF. In DNA, the CDR3 is TGTGCCAGCAGCTTCGGAGGCGCGGGTAATGAAAAACTGTTTTTT. The gene calls are TRBV7-9 and TRBJ1-4; D is ambiguous. The V gene lost 3 bases and the J gene lost 4 bases, with 12 bases spanning the gap. The germline CDR1 and CDR2 sequences are SEHNR and FQNEAQ (reference sequence). There are 15 residues in the CDR3.

The chain carries TRBV7-2 and TRBJ2-2; unclear D gene. Germline values: CDR1 SGHTA, CDR2 FQGNSA. This CDR3 region has 14 residues. Trimming shortened V by 2 bases and J by 2 bases, and 6 bases separated the two germline ends. As DNA, the CDR3 is TGTGCCAGCAGCTTACCGGTAAACACCGGGGAGCTGTTTTTT. This gives the protein CASSLPVNTGELFF. The full variable domain, completed using reference TRBV7-2 and TRBJ2-2, is GAGVSQSPSNKVTEKGKDVELRCDPISGHTALYWYRQSLGQGLEFLIYFQGNSAPDKSGLPSDRFSAERTGGSVSTLTIQRTQQEDSAVYLCASSLPVNTGELFFGEGSRLTVL.

The chain carries TRBV5-4 and TRBJ1-4; 9 positions agree with TRBD1. CDR1 and CDR2 (germline): SGHNT, YYREEE (reference sequence). The V gene end was trimmed by 4 bases and the J gene end by 6 bases; junction bases not matched to a gene: 7. The CDR3 has 15 amino acids. The CDR3 spells CASSATGGAYEKLFF. Here the CDR3 DNA reads TGTGCCAGCAGCGCCACAGGGGGCGCTTATGAAAAACTGTTTTTT.

This chain links TRBV9 with TRBJ2-7; 11 bases fit TRBD1. This CDR3 comprises 15 residues. The V segment lost 0 bases and the J segment 3 bases; nucleotides outside the gene matches: 2. Germline V lookup: CDR1 SGDLS, CDR2 YYNGEE. The CDR3 loop reads CASSVAGTGGYEQYF. CDR3 bases: TGTGCCAGCAGCGTAGCGGGGACAGGGGGCTACGAGCAGTACTTC. The full variable domain, in which reference TRBV9 and TRBJ2-7 provide the parts outside the CDR3, is DSGVTQTPKHLITATGQRVTLRCSPRSGDLSVYWYQQSLDQGLQFLIQYYNGEERAKGNILERFSAQQFPDLHSELNLSSLELGDSALYFCASSVAGTGGYEQYFGPGTRLTVT.

This clone has a handful of counts. V gene TRBV2 combines with J gene TRBJ1-1; TRBD1 matches 7 bases. The ends lost 3 bases at V and 4 bases at J; junction bases unmatched: 5. This CDR3 comprises 14 residues. CDR1 and CDR2 from the germline V gene are SNHLY and FYNNEI. The CDR3 spells CASSDRTGSTEAFF. CDR3 DNA: TGTGCCAGCAGTGACCGGACAGGCTCCACTGAAGCTTTCTTT.

The V and J genes are TRBV2 and TRBJ1-1, with D tentatively TRBD1 (5 bases). The V and J ends lost 9 bases and 0 bases respectively, with 8 bases between them. Germline values: CDR1 SNHLY, CDR2 FYNNEI. The CDR3 runs 12 residues. CDR3 protein: CASDSMNTEAFF. CDR3 DNA: TGTGCCAGTGACAGCATGAACACTGAAGCTTTCTTT.

This chain links TRBV7-6 with TRBJ2-3, with 10 bases that match TRBD2. Losses at the gene ends were 1 base for V and 6 bases for J; bases not matched to a gene: 4. This CDR3 is built from 15 residues. The germline V gene has CDR1 SGHVS and CDR2 FNYEAQ. CDR3 loop: CASSLGLAGVDTQYF. The CDR3 nucleotides read TGTGCCAGCAGCTTAGGGCTAGCGGGGGTCGATACGCAGTATTTT.

This sequence joins TRBV28 and TRBJ2-2; possibly TRBD1 for D (5 bases). Germline values: CDR1 MDHEN, CDR2 SYDVKM. V lost 8 bases, J lost 7 bases, and 23 bases lay in between. The CDR3 covers 16 residues. The CDR3 coding sequence is TGTGCCAGCGGAGTATGGGCAGGGATGGACGGCGGGGAGCTGTTTTTT. Residues: CASGVWAGMDGGELFF.

V is TRBV5-1 and J is TRBJ1-1, with a possible D match to TRBD1 (5 bases). The CDR3 extends over 16 amino acids. Germline values: CDR1 SGHRS, CDR2 YFSETQ. Trimming took off 3 bases at V and 0 bases at J, with 15 bases between the two ends. CDR3 amino acids: CASSSKVTEMNTEAFF. As DNA, the CDR3 is TGCGCCAGCAGCTCGAAAGTGACAGAGATGAACACTGAAGCTTTCTTT.